This T cell receptor beta chain emerged from a study of cytomegalovirus exposure and HLA in healthy donors. Study results and caveats: It is likely that the observed cluster of highly shared sequence variants was a sequencing artifact.

About this clone itself: The antigen remains undetermined. The junction departs from the called germline gene at one end, perhaps through a read error.

Germline assignment: CDR1 SEHNR and CDR2 FQNEAQ (reference sequence). The CDR3 covers 10 residues. PCR amplification relied on 60 Vbeta primers (plus 13 Jbeta primers). Using immunoSEQ multiplex PCR, the repertoire was profiled, and TCRdb retains in-frame clones only, with some absent. The table has 180,000 or so clones, 60% to 85% seen once. Sampled while nominally healthy, donors likely had unrecorded immune exposures. The chain uses TRBV7-9 and TRBJ2-1; D unclear. The receptor was isolated from a female donor in good health and CMV-seronegative. Input material: PBMCs. The CDR3, as DNA: TGTTCCAGCAGCCCGAATGAGCAGTTCTTC. This encodes CSSSPNEQFF.